A selection of T cell receptor beta chains follows, all from one sample in a study of CD8+CD57+ T cells in acquired aplastic anemia. From the reads, TCRdb called clonotypes with MiXCR, one entry per CDR3 protein. The profile shows more than 150,000 distinct CDR3 sequences, 45% to 60% of them singletons. Specimen: sorted CD4+, CD8+, or CD8+CD57+ T cells (not recorded which) from PBMCs. These receptors were obtained from a human donor with aplastic anemia. The CDR3 runs from the conserved cysteine through the conserved F or W. The D gene is left open where the match is weak. Clone size is given for some rows only: seen once, a few or many times, or a class if the clone is expanded.

D gene	V gene	J gene	clone size	CDR3 protein	CDR3 DNA
NA	TRBV7-6	TRBJ2-7	NA	CASSEGVEQYF	TGTGCCAGCAGTGAGGGGGTCGAGCAGTACTTC
TRBD2	TRBV20-1	TRBJ2-7	few	CSARGLAGNYEQYF	TGCAGTGCCAGAGGACTAGCGGGAAACTACGAGCAGTACTTC
NA	TRBV2	TRBJ1-2	NA	CASSEQGTNYGYTF	TGTGCCAGCAGTGAACAGGGGACGAACTATGGCTACACCTTC
NA	TRBV27	TRBJ2-5	few	CASSLGPRVLETQYF	TGTGCCAGCAGTTTAGGACCCAGGGTTCTAGAGACCCAGTACTTC
NA	TRBV24-1	TRBJ2-3	NA	CATSDLDNWADTQYF	TGTGCCACCAGTGATTTGGATAACTGGGCAGATACGCAGTATTTT
NA	TRBV3-1	TRBJ2-7	NA	CASSPLLGNEQYF	TGTGCCAGCAGTCCGTTATTAGGCAACGAGCAGTACTTC
TRBD1	TRBV15	TRBJ2-2	NA	CATSRDTAGTGNTGELLF	TGTGCCACCAGCAGAGATACGGCCGGGACAGGGAACACCGGGGAGCTGCTTTTT
NA	TRBV4-3	TRBJ2-7	NA	CASSQDRSKTYEQYF	TGCGCCAGCAGCCAAGATCGATCCAAGACCTACGAGCAGTACTTC
NA	TRBV19	TRBJ2-5	few	CASSIYLPGRRETQYF	TGTGCCAGTAGTATTTACCTGCCAGGGAGGAGGGAGACCCAGTACTTC
NA	TRBV29-1	TRBJ2-7	NA	CSAGGRGSSYEQYF	TGCAGCGCTGGAGGAAGGGGAAGCTCCTACGAGCAGTACTTC
TRBD1	TRBV12-3/TRBV12-4	TRBJ2-7	many	CASSLPGQVLKQYF	TGTGCCAGCAGTTTGCCGGGACAGGTTCTGAAGCAGTACTTC
NA	TRBV20-1	TRBJ2-1	many	CSAGSQGGPFINEQFF	TGCAGTGCTGGTTCCCAGGGGGGGCCGTTTATAAATGAGCAGTTCTTC
NA	TRBV24-1	TRBJ1-5	NA	CATSEGLRLNQPQHF	TGTGCCACCAGTGAAGGACTGAGACTCAATCAGCCCCAGCATTTT
TRBD2	TRBV7-8	TRBJ2-1	NA	CASSWGLAGEAKSFF	TGTGCCAGCAGCTGGGGACTAGCGGGAGAGGCTAAGTCGTTCTTC
TRBD1	TRBV18	TRBJ2-5	many	CASSPQTGVETQYF	TGTGCCAGCTCACCACAGACAGGGGTCGAGACCCAGTACTTC
NA	TRBV2	TRBJ1-2	NA	CASSEVPRRSDF	TGTGCCAGCAGTGAAGTTCCGAGACGCTCGGACTTC
NA	TRBV20-1	TRBJ2-7	NA	CSASPSSIGEQYF	TGCAGTGCTTCTCCTAGCAGTATCGGCGAGCAGTACTTC
NA	TRBV20-1	TRBJ1-4	many	CSARRAGTLSNEKLFF	TGCAGTGCTCGGAGGGCAGGGACCCTTTCTAATGAAAAACTGTTTTTT
NA	TRBV27	TRBJ2-5	once	CASSRTRGRETQYF	TGTGCCAGCAGTCGGACCAGGGGGAGGGAGACCCAGTACTTC
NA	TRBV9	TRBJ2-7	many	CASSSGPTGGSYEQYF	TGTGCCAGCAGCTCTGGCCCGACAGGCGGCTCCTACGAGCAGTACTTC
TRBD1	TRBV19	TRBJ1-2	NA	CASSDRQGAYGYTF	TGTGCCAGTAGCGATCGACAGGGCGCCTATGGCTACACCTTC
NA	TRBV5-1	TRBJ2-2	NA	CASRAITGELFF	TGCGCCAGCAGAGCAATCACCGGGGAGCTGTTTTTT
NA	TRBV10-3	TRBJ1-2	NA	CAITDPGKAEGYTF	TGTGCCATCACCGACCCAGGGAAGGCGGAAGGCTACACCTTC
NA	TRBV3-1	TRBJ1-5	NA	CASSHRGSNQPQHF	TGTGCCAGCAGCCATAGGGGAAGCAATCAGCCCCAGCATTTT
NA	TRBV29-1	TRBJ2-7	few	CSVEGRTSYEQYF	TGCAGCGTTGAGGGGAGGACCTCCTACGAGCAGTACTTC
NA	TRBV15	TRBJ2-1	many	CATSRGNNEQFF	TGTGCCACCAGCAGAGGGAACAATGAGCAGTTCTTC
NA	TRBV7-2	TRBJ2-7	NA	CASSLDGGARDEQYF	TGTGCCAGCAGCTTGGACGGTGGAGCGCGGGACGAGCAGTACTTC
TRBD2	TRBV12-3/TRBV12-4	TRBJ2-5	NA	CASSGTSGGVETQYF	TGTGCCAGCAGTGGGACTAGCGGGGGGGTAGAGACCCAGTACTTC
NA	TRBV5-1	TRBJ2-7	many	CASSQGHLGTYEQYF	TGCGCCAGCAGCCAGGGACACTTGGGCACCTACGAGCAGTACTTC
NA	TRBV20-1	TRBJ2-5	NA	CSARRLSMETQYF	TGCAGCGCTAGGAGGCTCTCCATGGAGACCCAGTACTTC
NA	TRBV12-3/TRBV12-4	TRBJ1-6	few	CASSLAGDRNSPLHF	TGTGCCAGCAGTTTAGCAGGGGACCGTAACTCACCCCTCCACTTT
NA	TRBV27	TRBJ1-5	NA	CASSLGGTVNNQPQHF	TGTGCCAGCAGTTTAGGAGGGACGGTTAACAATCAGCCCCAGCATTTT
NA	TRBV20-1	TRBJ1-1	NA	CSARGRVNTEAFF	TGCAGTGCTAGAGGCAGGGTGAACACTGAAGCTTTCTTT
TRBD2	TRBV2	TRBJ2-7	NA	CASTLAGGTPYEQYF	TGTGCCAGCACGCTAGCGGGGGGTACCCCCTACGAGCAGTACTTC
TRBD1	TRBV20-1	TRBJ1-6	NA	CSADRQGSYNSPLHF	TGCAGTGCGGATAGACAGGGCTCCTATAATTCACCCCTCCACTTT
NA	TRBV10-3	TRBJ1-5	NA	CATQNLNSNQPQHF	TGTGCCACCCAGAACCTGAATAGCAATCAGCCCCAGCATTTT
NA	TRBV3-1	TRBJ1-6	NA	CARRQGLRSPLHF	TGTGCCAGACGCCAAGGATTGCGGTCACCCCTCCACTTT
NA	TRBV3-1	TRBJ2-5	many	CASSQLAETQYF	TGTGCCAGCAGCCAACTTGCAGAGACCCAGTACTTC
NA	TRBV7-2	TRBJ1-2	NA	CASTPGRTYGYTF	TGTGCCAGCACCCCCGGACGGACGTATGGCTACACCTTC
NA	TRBV20-1	TRBJ2-7	few	CSVPPADQGNYEQYF	TGCAGTGTTCCTCCCGCGGACCAGGGAAACTACGAGCAGTACTTC
TRBD2	TRBV29-1	TRBJ2-2	NA	CGLAGVNGELFF	TGCGGTCTAGCGGGAGTGAACGGGGAGCTGTTTTTT